A selection of T cell receptor beta chains follows, all from one sample in a study of blood T cell repertoires in COVID-19. Assay used: immunoSEQ multiplex PCR; TCRdb lists only in-frame clones, some missing. Of a few hundred thousand clones in the sample, around 82% were seen once. Sequencing was done on a sample of peripheral blood. Every receptor here comes from a person aged 65 to 85 with COVID-19, enrolled during active disease. Both conserved end residues are part of each CDR3. The D gene is left open where the match is weak. The listing skips clone size in some rows; elsewhere it reads once, few, many or a size class.

d_call,clone_size,v_call,j_call,cdr3_aa,cdr3_nt
.,.,TRBV2,TRBJ2-7,CASNERSISYEQYF,TGTGCCAGCAATGAGCGGTCGATTTCCTACGAGCAGTACTTC
.,.,TRBV15,TRBJ1-1,CATSTTQGKTEAFF,TGTGCCACCAGCACAACACAGGGAAAGACTGAAGCTTTCTTT
TRBD1,.,TRBV9,TRBJ1-4,CASSTGTGGLHEKLFF,TGTGCCAGCAGCACCGGGACAGGGGGCCTCCATGAAAAACTGTTTTTT
.,.,TRBV6-6,TRBJ1-3,CASSREGANTIYF,TGTGCCAGCAGCAGAGAAGGGGCAAACACCATATATTTT
TRBD2,.,TRBV3-1/TRBV3-2,TRBJ2-7,CASSQPPGAGGTQQYF,TGTGCCAGCAGCCAACCTCCCGGTGCGGGGGGTACGCAGCAGTACTTC
.,.,TRBV5-1,TRBJ1-4,CASSRGYEGEKLFF,TGCGCCAGCAGCCGGGGTTACGAAGGGGAAAAACTGTTTTTT
TRBD1,.,TRBV7-8,TRBJ2-7,CASSWTDRTYEQYF,TGTGCCAGCAGTTGGACGGACAGGACCTACGAGCAGTACTTC
TRBD1,.,TRBV9,TRBJ1-1,CASSIRQGEAFF,TGTGCCAGCAGCATCCGACAGGGAGAAGCTTTCTTT
.,.,TRBV6-2/TRBV6-3,TRBJ1-1,CASSLGGSRQAFF,TGTGCCAGCAGCCTGGGGGGGTCCCGTCAAGCTTTCTTT
TRBD1,.,TRBV18,TRBJ2-1,CASSPTGVGNEQFF,TGTGCCAGCTCACCGACAGGGGTCGGCAATGAGCAGTTCTTC
.,.,TRBV7-2,TRBJ1-1,CASSVYGVTEAFF,TGTGCCAGCAGCGTTTATGGAGTCACTGAAGCTTTCTTT
TRBD1,.,TRBV29-1,TRBJ1-1,CSVEDLRGQGNEF,TGCAGCGTTGAAGATCTTCGGGGACAGGGCAACGAGTTT
TRBD1,few,TRBV10-3,TRBJ1-1,CAIRTGTENTEAFF,TGTGCCATCAGGACGGGGACAGAGAACACTGAAGCTTTCTTT
TRBD1,.,TRBV9,TRBJ2-7,CASSGGTGGAGEQYF,TGTGCCAGCAGCGGCGGGACAGGGGGCGCGGGGGAGCAGTACTTC
TRBD1,.,TRBV30,TRBJ1-2,CAWLQGAKQRKFNGYTF,TGTGCCTGGTTACAGGGGGCAAAACAAAGAAAATTTAATGGCTACACCTTC
.,.,TRBV29-1,TRBJ2-5,CSVAGVETQYF,TGCAGCGTTGCAGGGGTAGAGACCCAGTACTTC
TRBD1,few,TRBV19,TRBJ1-5,CASTGQGTREPQHF,TGTGCCAGTACGGGACAGGGAACAAGGGAGCCCCAGCATTTT
.,.,TRBV7-9,TRBJ2-2,CASSLVGGRGELFF,TGTGCCAGCAGCTTGGTTGGGGGCCGTGGGGAGCTGTTTTTT
TRBD2,.,TRBV7-7,TRBJ2-2,CASRTGGNTGELFF,TGTGCCAGCAGGACGGGAGGTAACACCGGGGAGCTGTTTTTT
TRBD1,.,TRBV18,TRBJ2-2,CASSPSGTGNGELFF,TGTGCCAGCTCACCGTCCGGGACAGGGAACGGGGAGCTGTTTTTT
.,.,TRBV21-1,TRBJ1-1,CASSKEFAGWDENTEAFF,TGTGCCAGCAGCAAAGAGTTCGCAGGGTGGGATGAGAACACTGAAGCTTTCTTT
.,.,TRBV4-3,TRBJ2-5,CASSQALHLPGHSPAGPQYF,TGCGCCAGCAGCCAAGCACTACATCTCCCGGGACACTCACCAGCGGGACCCCAGTACTTC
.,.,TRBV6-5,TRBJ2-1,CASSYSRLNNEQFF,TGTGCCAGCAGTTACTCGAGGCTGAACAATGAGCAGTTCTTC
.,.,TRBV19,TRBJ1-5,CASSIGVVQPQHF,TGTGCCAGTAGTATCGGGGTAGTTCAGCCCCAGCATTTT
.,.,TRBV5-1,TRBJ2-2,CASSSGLSTGELFF,TGCGCCAGCAGCTCTGGGCTCAGCACCGGGGAGCTGTTTTTT
TRBD2,.,TRBV2,TRBJ2-7,CASKGTSGGLPFEQYF,TGTGCCAGCAAAGGGACTAGCGGGGGGCTCCCATTCGAGCAGTACTTC
.,once,TRBV27,TRBJ1-5,CASSLGSRQPQHF,TGTGCCAGCAGTTTAGGGAGTCGACAGCCCCAGCATTTT
TRBD1,.,TRBV7-9,TRBJ2-7,CASISWGTDGNEQYF,TGTGCCAGCATATCCTGGGGGACAGACGGGAACGAGCAGTACTTC
TRBD2,.,TRBV11-2,TRBJ2-1,CASSSPRLAGASNEQFF,TGTGCCAGCAGCTCACCCCGACTAGCGGGGGCTTCGAATGAGCAGTTCTTC
TRBD2,.,TRBV4-2,TRBJ2-7,CASSQDLKNLAGRYEQYF,TGTGCCAGCAGCCAAGATCTAAAGAATCTAGCGGGACGGTACGAGCAGTACTTC
TRBD2,.,TRBV9,TRBJ2-5,CASSVSGRAQETQYF,TGTGCCAGCAGCGTTAGCGGGAGAGCTCAAGAGACCCAGTACTTC
.,.,TRBV9,TRBJ1-1,CASSPRVGPEAFF,TGTGCCAGCAGCCCGAGGGTTGGGCCTGAAGCTTTCTTT
TRBD2,.,TRBV4-2,TRBJ2-1,CASSHYLAGGSYNEQFF,TGTGCCAGCAGCCATTATTTAGCGGGAGGGTCCTACAATGAGCAGTTCTTC
.,once,TRBV7-8,TRBJ1-5,CASSLGDQPQHF,TGTGCCAGCAGCTTAGGAGATCAGCCCCAGCATTTT
.,.,TRBV29-1,TRBJ2-3,CSVVPGSRADTQYF,TGCAGCGTTGTCCCGGGATCCCGGGCAGATACGCAGTATTTT
TRBD1,.,TRBV29-1,TRBJ1-2,CSVGTGTSYGYTF,TGCAGCGTTGGGACAGGGACGAGCTATGGCTACACCTTC
.,once,TRBV7-3,TRBJ1-4,CASSLTGGNNEKLFF,TGTGCCAGCAGCTTAACGGGGGGAAATAATGAAAAACTGTTTTTT